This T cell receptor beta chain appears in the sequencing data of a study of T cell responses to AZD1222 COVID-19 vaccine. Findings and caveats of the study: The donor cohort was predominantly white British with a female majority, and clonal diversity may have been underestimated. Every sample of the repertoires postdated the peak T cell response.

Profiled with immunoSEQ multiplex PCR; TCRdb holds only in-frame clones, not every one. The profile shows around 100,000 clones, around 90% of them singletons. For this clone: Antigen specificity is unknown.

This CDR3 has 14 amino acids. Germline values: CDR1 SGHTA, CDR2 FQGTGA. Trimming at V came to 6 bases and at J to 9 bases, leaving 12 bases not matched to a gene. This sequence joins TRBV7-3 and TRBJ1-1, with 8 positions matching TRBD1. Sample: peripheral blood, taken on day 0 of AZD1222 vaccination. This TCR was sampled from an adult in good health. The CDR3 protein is CASSLGGQGQQAFF. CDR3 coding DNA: TGTGCCAGCAGTCTCGGAGGACAGGGTCAACAAGCTTTCTTT.